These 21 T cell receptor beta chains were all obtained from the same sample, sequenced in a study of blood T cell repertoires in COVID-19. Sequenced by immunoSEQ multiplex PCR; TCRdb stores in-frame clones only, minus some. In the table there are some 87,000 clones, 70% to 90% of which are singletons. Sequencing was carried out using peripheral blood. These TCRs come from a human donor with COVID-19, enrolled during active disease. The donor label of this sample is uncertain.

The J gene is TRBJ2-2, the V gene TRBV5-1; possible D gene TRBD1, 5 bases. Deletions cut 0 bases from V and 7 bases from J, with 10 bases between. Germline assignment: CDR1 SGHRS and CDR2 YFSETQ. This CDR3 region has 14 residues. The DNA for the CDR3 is TGCGCCAGCAGCTTGGGGCCAGGGCTCGGGGAGCTGTTTTTT. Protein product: CASSLGPGLGELFF.

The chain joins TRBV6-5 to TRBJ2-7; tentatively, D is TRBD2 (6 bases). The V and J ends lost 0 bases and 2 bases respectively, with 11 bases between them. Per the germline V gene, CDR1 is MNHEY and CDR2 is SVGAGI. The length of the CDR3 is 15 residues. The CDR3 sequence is CASSYSGTVAYEQYF. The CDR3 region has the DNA TGTGCCAGCAGTTACTCCGGGACTGTTGCCTACGAGCAGTACTTC.

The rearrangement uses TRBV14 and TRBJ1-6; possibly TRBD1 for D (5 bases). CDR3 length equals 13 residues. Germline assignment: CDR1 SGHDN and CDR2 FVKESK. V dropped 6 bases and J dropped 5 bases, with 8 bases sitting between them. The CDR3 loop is CASRQVDNSPLHF. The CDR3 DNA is TGTGCCAGCAGACAGGTGGATAATTCACCCCTCCACTTT. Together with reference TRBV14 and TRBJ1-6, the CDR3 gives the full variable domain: EAGVTQFPSHSVIEKGQTVTLRCDPISGHDNLYWYRRVMGKEIKFLLHFVKESKQDESGMPNNRFLAERTGGTYSTLKVQPAELEDSGVYFCASRQVDNSPLHFGNGTRLTVT.

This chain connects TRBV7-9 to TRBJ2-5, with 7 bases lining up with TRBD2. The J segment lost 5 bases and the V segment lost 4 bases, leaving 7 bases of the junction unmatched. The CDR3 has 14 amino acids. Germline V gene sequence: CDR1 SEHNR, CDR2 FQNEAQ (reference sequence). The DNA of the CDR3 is TGTGCCAGCAGCTCCAGGGTGGGAGGGGAGACCCAGTACTTC. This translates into CASSSRVGGETQYF.

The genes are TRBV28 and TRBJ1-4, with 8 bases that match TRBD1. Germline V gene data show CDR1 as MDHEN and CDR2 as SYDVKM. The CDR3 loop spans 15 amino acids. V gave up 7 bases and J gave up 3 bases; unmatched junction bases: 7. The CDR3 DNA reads TGTGCCAGCACCCCCGGACAGGGTGCTAATGAAAAACTGTTTTTT. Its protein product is CASTPGQGANEKLFF.

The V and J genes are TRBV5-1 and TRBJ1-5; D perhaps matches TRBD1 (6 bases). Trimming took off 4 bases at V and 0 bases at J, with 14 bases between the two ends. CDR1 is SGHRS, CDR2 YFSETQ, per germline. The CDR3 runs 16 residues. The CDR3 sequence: CASSPGDGYSNQPQHF. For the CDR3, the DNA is TGCGCCAGCAGCCCAGGGGACGGCTATAGCAATCAGCCCCAGCATTTT.

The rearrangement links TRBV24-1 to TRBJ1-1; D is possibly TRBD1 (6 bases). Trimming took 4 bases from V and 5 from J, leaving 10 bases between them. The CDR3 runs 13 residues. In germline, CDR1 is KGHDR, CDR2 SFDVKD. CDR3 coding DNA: TGTGCCACCAGTGAGGCAGGGGAGACTGAAGCTTTCTTT. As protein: CATSEAGETEAFF.

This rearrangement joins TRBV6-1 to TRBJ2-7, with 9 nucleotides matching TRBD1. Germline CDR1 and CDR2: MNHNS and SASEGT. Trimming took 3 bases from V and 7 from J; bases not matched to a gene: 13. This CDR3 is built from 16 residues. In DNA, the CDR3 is TGTGCCAGCAGTGACAACTCGGCGACAGGGGGGCAAGAGCAGTACTTC. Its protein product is CASSDNSATGGQEQYF.

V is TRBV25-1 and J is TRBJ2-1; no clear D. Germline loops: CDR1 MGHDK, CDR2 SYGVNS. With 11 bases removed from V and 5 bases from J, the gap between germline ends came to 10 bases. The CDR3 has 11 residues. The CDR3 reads CAQGVHNEQFF. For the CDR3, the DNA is TGTGCCCAAGGAGTACACAATGAGCAGTTCTTC.

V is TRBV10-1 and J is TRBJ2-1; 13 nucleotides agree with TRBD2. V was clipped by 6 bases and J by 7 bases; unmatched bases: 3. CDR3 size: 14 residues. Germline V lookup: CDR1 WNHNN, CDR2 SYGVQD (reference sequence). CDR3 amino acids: CASRRTSGRNEQFF. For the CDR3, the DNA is TGCGCCAGCAGAAGGACTAGCGGGAGAAATGAGCAGTTCTTC.

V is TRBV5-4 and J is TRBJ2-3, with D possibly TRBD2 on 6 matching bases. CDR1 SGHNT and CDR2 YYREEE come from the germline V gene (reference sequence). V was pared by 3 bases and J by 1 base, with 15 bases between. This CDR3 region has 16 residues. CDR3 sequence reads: CASSSGPGLRTDTQYF. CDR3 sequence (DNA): TGTGCCAGCAGCTCCGGGCCGGGACTGCGCACAGATACGCAGTATTTT.

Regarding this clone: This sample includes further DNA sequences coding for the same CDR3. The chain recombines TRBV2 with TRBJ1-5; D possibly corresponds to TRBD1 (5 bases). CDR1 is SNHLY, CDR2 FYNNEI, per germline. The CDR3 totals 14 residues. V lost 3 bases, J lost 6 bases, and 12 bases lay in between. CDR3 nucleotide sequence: TGTGCCAGCAGTGATAGGGGCCGGAGTCAGCCCCAGCATTTT. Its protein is CASSDRGRSQPQHF.

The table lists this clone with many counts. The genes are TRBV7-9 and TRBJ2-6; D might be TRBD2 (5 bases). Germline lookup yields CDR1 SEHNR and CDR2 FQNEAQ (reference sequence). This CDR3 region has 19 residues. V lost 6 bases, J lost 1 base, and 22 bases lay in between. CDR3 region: CASSDGWAGGSSGANVLTF. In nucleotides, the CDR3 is TGTGCCAGCAGTGATGGATGGGCAGGCGGGTCGTCTGGGGCCAACGTCCTGACTTTC.

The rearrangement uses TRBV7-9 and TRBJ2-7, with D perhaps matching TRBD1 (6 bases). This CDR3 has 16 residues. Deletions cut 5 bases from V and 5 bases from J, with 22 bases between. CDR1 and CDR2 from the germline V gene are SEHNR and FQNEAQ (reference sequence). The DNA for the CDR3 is TGTGCCAGCAGCGCCGGCGAGGGGGACCATTCCGACGAGCAGTACTTC. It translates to CASSAGEGDHSDEQYF.

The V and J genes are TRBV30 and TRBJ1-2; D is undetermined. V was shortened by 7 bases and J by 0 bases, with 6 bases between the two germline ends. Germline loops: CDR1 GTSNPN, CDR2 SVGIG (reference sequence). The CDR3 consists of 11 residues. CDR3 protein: CAFGANYGYTF. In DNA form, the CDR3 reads TGTGCCTTCGGAGCTAACTATGGCTACACCTTC.

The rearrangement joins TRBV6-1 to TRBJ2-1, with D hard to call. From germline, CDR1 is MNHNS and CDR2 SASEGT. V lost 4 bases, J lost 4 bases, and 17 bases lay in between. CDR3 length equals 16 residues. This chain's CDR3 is CASSGKWAGPYNEQFF. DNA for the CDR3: TGTGCCAGCAGTGGAAAGTGGGCAGGCCCTTACAATGAGCAGTTCTTC.

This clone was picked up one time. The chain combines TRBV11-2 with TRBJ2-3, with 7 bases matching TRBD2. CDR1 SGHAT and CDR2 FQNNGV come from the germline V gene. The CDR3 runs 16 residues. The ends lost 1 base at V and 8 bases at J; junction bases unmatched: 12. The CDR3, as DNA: TGTGCCAGCAGCTTAGGCTCTAGCGGCGGATTGGGTACGCAGTATTTT. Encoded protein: CASSLGSSGGLGTQYF.

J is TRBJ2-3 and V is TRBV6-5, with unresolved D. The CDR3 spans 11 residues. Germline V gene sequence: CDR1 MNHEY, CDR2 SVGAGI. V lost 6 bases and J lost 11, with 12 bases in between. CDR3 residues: CASRSAIVQYF. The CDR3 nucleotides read TGTGCCAGCAGGAGTGCGATAGTGCAGTATTTT.

The CDR3 sequence: CASRNNRGETQYF. CDR3 nucleotide sequence: TGTGCCAGCAGGAATAACAGGGGAGAGACCCAGTACTTC. The chain couples TRBV6-5 to TRBJ2-5; 7 nucleotides align to TRBD1. V shed 6 bases and J 4 bases; nucleotides not matched to a gene: 5. The CDR3 runs to 13 residues. Germline loops: CDR1 MNHEY, CDR2 SVGAGI.

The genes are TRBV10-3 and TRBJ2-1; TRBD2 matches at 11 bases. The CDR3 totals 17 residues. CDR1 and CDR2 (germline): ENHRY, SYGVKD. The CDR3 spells CAFSTSGRGSSYNEQFF. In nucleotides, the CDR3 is TGTGCTTTCAGTACTAGCGGGAGAGGGAGCTCCTACAATGAGCAGTTCTTC.

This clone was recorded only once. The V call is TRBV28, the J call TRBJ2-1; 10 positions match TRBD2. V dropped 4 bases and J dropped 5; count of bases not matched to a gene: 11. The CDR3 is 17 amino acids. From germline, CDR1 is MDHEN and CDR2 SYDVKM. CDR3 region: CASSSQRLAGANNEQFF. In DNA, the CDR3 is TGTGCCAGCAGTTCCCAGAGACTAGCGGGCGCGAACAATGAGCAGTTCTTC.